Below, 3 T cell receptor beta chains from the same sample are listed, as sequenced in a study of cytomegalovirus exposure and HLA in healthy donors. This PCR relied on a set of 60 Vbeta primers and 13 Jbeta primers. The assay was immunoSEQ multiplex PCR, and TCRdb's table has in-frame clones only and misses some. Of just over 150,000 clones in the sample, 70% to 90% were seen once. What was sequenced was PBMCs. The source of these receptors is a young woman in good health and CMV-seronegative.

This clone was counted between two and nine times. The rearrangement links TRBV29-1 to TRBJ2-3, with D possibly being TRBD2 (5 bases). Germline CDR1 SQVTM, CDR2 ANQGSEA. V was cut by 6 bases and J by 0 bases, with 10 bases left in between. The CDR3 runs 13 residues. The CDR3 is CSVQTTSTDTQYF. As DNA, the CDR3 is TGCAGCGTCCAGACTACAAGCACAGATACGCAGTATTTT.

This clone turned up a few times. The chain is built from TRBV19 and TRBJ2-5; 8 nucleotides agree with TRBD1. CDR3 length: 14 residues. V lost 5 bases to trimming and J lost 5 bases; unmatched junction nucleotides: 7. Germline V lookup: CDR1 LNHDA, CDR2 SQIVND (reference sequence). The CDR3 here is CASSPGQVRETQYF. The DNA of the CDR3 is TGTGCCAGTAGTCCGGGACAGGTACGGGAGACCCAGTACTTC. The variable domain in full, completed from reference TRBV19 and TRBJ2-5, reads DGGITQSPKYLFRKEGQNVTLSCEQNLNHDAMYWYRQDPGQGLRLIYYSQIVNDFQKGDIAEGYSVSREKKESFPLTVTSAQKNPTAFYLCASSPGQVRETQYFGPGTRLLVL.

J is TRBJ2-3 and V is TRBV5-1, with 9 bases lining up with TRBD1. The CDR3 has 16 residues. CDR1 is SGHRS, CDR2 YFSETQ, per germline. With 0 bases clipped from V and 4 bases from J, the junction kept 6 bases outside the gene matches. In DNA form, the CDR3 reads TGCGCCAGCAGCTTGGCAAGGACAGGGGTTTCAGATACGCAGTATTTT. Translating gives CASSLARTGVSDTQYF.